This T cell receptor (beta chain) was retrieved from a study of cytomegalovirus exposure and HLA in healthy donors. Study-wide findings and caveats: The only immune exposure information that was available was CMV serostatus. Highest at DRB1 and lowest at HLA-C, TCR association rates differed among HLA loci in a later analysis.

Turning to this clone: Antigen unknown.

The PCR had 60 Vbeta and 13 Jbeta primers. Produced via immunoSEQ multiplex PCR; TCRdb's table is partial and in-frame only. The sample carries about 140,000 clones, over 75% recorded once. The CDR3 totals 14 residues. Germline loops: CDR1 MNHEY, CDR2 SVGAGI. V was clipped by 6 bases and J by 4 bases; unmatched bases: 7. The rearrangement joins TRBV6-5 to TRBJ1-2; TRBD1 matches at 8 bases. The clonotype was recovered from a woman aged 25 to 45 in good health and CMV-seronegative. Sequencing used PBMCs. Here the CDR3 DNA reads TGTGCCAGCAGCTCGCTCAGGGGGCTCTATGGCTACACCTTC. Encoded protein: CASSSLRGLYGYTF.